The clone carrying this T cell receptor beta chain was counted a single time. The sample comes from a study of blood T cell repertoires in COVID-19. About the research overall: Italy, Spain and the United States were the sources of the convalescent and acute COVID-19 samples.

The table came from immunoSEQ multiplex PCR; TCRdb's copy has only in-frame clones and leaves some out. Among about 100,000 clones listed, 60% to 85% were seen once. Trimming cost V 6 bases and J 7 bases; bases outside gene matches: 4. Germline V gene data show CDR1 as MNHEY and CDR2 as SMNVEV (reference sequence). The length of the CDR3 is 12 residues. The TCR sequence derives from a woman older than 75 with active or convalescent COVID-19. The sample comprised peripheral blood. The V call is TRBV27, the J call TRBJ1-1, with 8 bases identical to TRBD1. The CDR3 loop reads CASRGGQGEAFF. In nucleotides, the CDR3 is TGTGCCAGCAGGGGAGGACAGGGTGAAGCTTTCTTT.